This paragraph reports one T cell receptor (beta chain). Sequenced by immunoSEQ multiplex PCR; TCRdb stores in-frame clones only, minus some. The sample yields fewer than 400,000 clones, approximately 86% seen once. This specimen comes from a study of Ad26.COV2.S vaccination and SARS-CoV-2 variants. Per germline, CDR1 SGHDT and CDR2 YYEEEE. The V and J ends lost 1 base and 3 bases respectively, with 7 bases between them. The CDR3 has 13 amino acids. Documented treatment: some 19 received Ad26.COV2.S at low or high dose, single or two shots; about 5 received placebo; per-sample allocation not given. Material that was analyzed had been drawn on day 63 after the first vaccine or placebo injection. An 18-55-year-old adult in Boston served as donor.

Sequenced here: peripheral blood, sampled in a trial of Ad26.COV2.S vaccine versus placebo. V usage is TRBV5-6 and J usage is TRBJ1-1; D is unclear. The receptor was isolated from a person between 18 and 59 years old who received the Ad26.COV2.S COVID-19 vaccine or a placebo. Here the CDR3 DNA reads TGTGCCAGCAGCTTGCCCGGGGACACTGAAGCTTTCTTT. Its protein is CASSLPGDTEAFF.